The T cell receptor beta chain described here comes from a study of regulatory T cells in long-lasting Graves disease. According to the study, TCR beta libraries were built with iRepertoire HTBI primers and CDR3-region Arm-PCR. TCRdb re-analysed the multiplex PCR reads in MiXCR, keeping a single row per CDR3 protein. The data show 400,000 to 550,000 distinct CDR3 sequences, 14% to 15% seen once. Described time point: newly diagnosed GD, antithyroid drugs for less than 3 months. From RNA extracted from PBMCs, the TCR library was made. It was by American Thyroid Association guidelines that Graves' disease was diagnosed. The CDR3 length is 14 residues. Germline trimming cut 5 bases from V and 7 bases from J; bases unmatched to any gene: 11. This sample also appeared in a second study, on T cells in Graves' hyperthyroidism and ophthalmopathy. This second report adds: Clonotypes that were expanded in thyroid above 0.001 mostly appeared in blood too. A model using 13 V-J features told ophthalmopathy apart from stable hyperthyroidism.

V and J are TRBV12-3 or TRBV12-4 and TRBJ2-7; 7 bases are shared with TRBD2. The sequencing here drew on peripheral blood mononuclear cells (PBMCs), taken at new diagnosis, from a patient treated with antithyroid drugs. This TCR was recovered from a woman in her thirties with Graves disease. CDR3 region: CASSTGDASGEQYF. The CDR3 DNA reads TGTGCCAGCAGTACTGGAGACGCTAGCGGAGAGCAGTACTTC.